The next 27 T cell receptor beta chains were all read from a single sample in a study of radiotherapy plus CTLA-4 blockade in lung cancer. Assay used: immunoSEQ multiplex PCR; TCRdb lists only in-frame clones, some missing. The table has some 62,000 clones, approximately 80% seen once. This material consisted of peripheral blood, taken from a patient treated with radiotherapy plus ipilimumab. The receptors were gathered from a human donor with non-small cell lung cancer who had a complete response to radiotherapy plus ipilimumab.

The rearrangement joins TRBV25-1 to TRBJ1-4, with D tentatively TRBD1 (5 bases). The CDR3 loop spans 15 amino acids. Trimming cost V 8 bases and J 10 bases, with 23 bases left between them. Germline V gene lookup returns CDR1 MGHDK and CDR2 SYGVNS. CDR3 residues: CASLGRGDLGGKLFF. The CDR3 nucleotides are TGTGCCAGCTTGGGTCGGGGGGACCTCGGCGGAAAACTGTTTTTT.

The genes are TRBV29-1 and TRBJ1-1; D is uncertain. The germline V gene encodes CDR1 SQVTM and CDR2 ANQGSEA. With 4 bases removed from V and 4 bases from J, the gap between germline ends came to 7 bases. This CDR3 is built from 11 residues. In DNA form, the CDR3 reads TGCAGCGTTGCGAGCGGCACTGAAGCTTTCTTT. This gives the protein CSVASGTEAFF.

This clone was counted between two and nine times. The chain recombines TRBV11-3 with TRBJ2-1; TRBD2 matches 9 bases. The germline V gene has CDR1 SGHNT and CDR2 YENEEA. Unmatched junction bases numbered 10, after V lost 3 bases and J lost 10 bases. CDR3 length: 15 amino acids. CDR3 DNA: TGTGCCAGCAGCTTGGAGCGGGGGGCCCTTCGAGAGCAGTTCTTC. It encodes CASSLERGALREQFF.

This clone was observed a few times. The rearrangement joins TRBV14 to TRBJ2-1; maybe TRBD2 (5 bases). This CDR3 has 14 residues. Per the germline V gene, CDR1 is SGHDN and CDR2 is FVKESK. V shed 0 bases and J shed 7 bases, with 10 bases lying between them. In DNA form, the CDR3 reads TGTGCCAGCAGCCAAGAGGCTAGGAGGAATGAGCAGTTCTTC. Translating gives CASSQEARRNEQFF.

The CDR3 region is CASSVGSQVNYGYTF. The CDR3 DNA reads TGTGCCAGCAGCGTAGGATCCCAAGTCAACTATGGCTACACCTTC. This chain uses TRBV9 with TRBJ1-2; no firm D call. The CDR3 length is 15 residues. V lost 0 bases to trimming and J lost 2 bases, with 11 bases between them. Germline V gives CDR1 SGDLS, CDR2 YYNGEE.

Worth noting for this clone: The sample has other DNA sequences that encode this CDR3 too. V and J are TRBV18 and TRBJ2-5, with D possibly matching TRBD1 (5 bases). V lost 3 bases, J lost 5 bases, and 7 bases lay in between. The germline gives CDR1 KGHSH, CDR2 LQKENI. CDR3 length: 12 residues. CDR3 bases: TGTGCCAGCTCACCGGGGCGGGAGACCCAGTACTTC. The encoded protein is CASSPGRETQYF.

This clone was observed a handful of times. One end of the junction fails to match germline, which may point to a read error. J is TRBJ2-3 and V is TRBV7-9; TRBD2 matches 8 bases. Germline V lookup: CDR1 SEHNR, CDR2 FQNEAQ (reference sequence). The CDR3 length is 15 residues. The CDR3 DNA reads TGTGCCAGCAGCCTAGCGGGCCTGGCCACAGATACGCAGTATTTT. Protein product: CASSLAGLATDTQYF.

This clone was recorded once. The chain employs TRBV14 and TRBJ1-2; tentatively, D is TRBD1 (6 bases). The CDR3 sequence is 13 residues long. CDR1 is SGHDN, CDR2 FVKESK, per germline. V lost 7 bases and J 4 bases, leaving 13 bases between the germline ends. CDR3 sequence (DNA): TGTGCCAGCACCCCAGGACAGTCCTATGGCTACACCTTC. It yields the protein CASTPGQSYGYTF. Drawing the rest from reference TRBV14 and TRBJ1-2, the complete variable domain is EAGVTQFPSHSVIEKGQTVTLRCDPISGHDNLYWYRRVMGKEIKFLLHFVKESKQDESGMPNNRFLAERTGGTYSTLKVQPAELEDSGVYFCASTPGQSYGYTFGSGTRLTVV.

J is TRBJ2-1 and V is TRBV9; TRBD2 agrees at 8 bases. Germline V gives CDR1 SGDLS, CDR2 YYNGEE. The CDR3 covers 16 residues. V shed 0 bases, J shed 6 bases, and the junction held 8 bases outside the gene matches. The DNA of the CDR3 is TGTGCCAGCAGCGTAGGATTAGCAGCGGGAGTCAATGAGCAGTTCTTC. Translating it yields CASSVGLAAGVNEQFF.

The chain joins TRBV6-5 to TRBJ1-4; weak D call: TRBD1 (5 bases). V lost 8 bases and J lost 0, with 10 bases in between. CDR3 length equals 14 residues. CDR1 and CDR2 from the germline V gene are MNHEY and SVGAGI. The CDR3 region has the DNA TGTGCCAGCCGAAGGGGCGCAACTAATGAAAAACTGTTTTTT. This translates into CASRRGATNEKLFF.

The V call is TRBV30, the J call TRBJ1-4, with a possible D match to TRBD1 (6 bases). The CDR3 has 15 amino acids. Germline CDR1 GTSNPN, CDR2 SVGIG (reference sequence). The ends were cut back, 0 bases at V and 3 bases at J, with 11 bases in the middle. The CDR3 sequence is CAWSVQGGPNEKLFF. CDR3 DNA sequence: TGTGCCTGGAGTGTACAAGGGGGGCCTAATGAAAAACTGTTTTTT.

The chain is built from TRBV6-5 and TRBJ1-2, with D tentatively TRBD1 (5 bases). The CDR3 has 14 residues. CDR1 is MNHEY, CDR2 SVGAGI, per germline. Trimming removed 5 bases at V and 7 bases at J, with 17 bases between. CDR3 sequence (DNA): TGTGCCAGCAGTCCTCCGGGAGGGGCGGGTGGCTACACCTTC. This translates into CASSPPGGAGGYTF.

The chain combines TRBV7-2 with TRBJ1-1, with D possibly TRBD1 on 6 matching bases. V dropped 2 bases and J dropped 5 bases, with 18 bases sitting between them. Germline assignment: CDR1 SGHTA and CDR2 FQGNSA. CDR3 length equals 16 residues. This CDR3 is CASSLSRGGMRTEAFF. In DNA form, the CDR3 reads TGTGCCAGCAGCTTATCTAGGGGGGGCATGAGGACTGAAGCTTTCTTT.

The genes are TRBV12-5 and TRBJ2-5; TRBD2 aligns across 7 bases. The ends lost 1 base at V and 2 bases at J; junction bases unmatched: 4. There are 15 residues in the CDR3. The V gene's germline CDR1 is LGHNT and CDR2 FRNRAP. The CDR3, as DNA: TGTGCTAGTGGTTTGGGCGGGAGTTGGCAAGAGACCCAGTACTTC. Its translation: CASGLGGSWQETQYF.

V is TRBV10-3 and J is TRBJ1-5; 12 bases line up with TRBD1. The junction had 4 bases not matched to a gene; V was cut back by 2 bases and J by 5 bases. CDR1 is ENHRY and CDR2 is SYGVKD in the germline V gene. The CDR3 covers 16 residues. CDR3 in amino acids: CAISEGDRGLHQPQHF. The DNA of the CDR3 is TGTGCCATCAGTGAGGGGGACAGGGGGCTACATCAGCCCCAGCATTTT.

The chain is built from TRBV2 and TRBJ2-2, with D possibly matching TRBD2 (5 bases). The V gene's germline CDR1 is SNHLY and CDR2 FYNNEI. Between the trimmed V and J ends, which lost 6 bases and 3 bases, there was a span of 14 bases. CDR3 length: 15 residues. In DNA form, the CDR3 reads TGTGCCAGCAGGATGTCGGAGGCCGACACCGGGGAGCTGTTTTTT. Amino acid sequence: CASRMSEADTGELFF.

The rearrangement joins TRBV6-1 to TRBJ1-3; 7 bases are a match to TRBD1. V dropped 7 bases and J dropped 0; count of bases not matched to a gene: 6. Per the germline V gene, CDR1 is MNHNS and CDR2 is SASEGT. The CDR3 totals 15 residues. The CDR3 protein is CASIVGTVSGNTIYF. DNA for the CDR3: TGTGCCAGCATTGTTGGGACAGTCTCTGGAAACACCATATATTTT.

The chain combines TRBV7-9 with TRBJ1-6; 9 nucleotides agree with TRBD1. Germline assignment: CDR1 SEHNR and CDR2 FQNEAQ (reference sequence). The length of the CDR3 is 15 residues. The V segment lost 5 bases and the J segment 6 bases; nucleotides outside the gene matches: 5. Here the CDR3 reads CASSTMTGGNSPLHF. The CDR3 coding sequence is TGTGCCAGCAGCACGATGACAGGGGGTAATTCACCCCTCCACTTT.

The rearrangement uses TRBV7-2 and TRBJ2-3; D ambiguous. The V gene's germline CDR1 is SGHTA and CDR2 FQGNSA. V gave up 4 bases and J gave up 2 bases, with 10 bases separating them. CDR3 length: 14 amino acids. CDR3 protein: CASSSRVITDTQYF. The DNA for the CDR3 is TGTGCCAGCAGCTCTCGGGTCATCACAGATACGCAGTATTTT.

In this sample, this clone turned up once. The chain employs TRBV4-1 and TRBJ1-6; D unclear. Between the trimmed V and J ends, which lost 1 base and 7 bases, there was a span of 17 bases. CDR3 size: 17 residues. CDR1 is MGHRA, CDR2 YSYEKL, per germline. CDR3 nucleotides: TGCGCCAGCAGCCAAGTTCTGGTAGGTCCAGGAAATTCACCCCTCCACTTT. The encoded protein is CASSQVLVGPGNSPLHF.

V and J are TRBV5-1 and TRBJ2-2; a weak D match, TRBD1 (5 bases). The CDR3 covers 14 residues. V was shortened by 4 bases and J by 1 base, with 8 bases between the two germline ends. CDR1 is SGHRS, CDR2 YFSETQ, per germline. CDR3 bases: TGCGCCAGCAGCCTCGACAGGAACACCGGGGAGCTGTTTTTT. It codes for CASSLDRNTGELFF.

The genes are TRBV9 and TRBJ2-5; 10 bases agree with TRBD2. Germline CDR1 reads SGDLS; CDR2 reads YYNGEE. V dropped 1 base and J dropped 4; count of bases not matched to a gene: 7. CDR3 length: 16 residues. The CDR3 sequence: CASSVYSGGSGETQYF. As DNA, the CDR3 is TGTGCCAGCAGCGTATATAGCGGGGGGAGCGGAGAGACCCAGTACTTC.

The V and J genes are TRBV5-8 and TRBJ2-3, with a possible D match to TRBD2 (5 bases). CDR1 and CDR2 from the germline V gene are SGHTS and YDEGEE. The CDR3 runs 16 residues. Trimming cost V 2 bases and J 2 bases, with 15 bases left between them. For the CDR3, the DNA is TGTGCCAGCAGCTTTAAAGTGAGGGCCGTCACAGATACGCAGTATTTT. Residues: CASSFKVRAVTDTQYF.

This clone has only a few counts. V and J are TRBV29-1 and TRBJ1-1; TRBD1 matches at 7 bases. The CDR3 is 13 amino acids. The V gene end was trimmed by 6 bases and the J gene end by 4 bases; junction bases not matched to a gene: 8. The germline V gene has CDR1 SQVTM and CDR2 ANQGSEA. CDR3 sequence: CSVHRGLSTEAFF. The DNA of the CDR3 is TGCAGCGTACACAGGGGTTTAAGCACTGAAGCTTTCTTT.

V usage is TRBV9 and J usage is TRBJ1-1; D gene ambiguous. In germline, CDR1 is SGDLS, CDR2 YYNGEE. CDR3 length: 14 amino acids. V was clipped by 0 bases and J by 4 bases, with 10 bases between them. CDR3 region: CASSVDPGITEAFF. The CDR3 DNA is TGTGCCAGCAGCGTAGATCCAGGAATCACTGAAGCTTTCTTT.

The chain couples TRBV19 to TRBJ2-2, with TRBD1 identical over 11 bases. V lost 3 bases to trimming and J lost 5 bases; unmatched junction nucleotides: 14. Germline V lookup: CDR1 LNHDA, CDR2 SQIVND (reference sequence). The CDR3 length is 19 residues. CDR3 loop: CASSIPFFGQGAYTGELFF. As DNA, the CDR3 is TGTGCCAGTAGTATTCCATTCTTCGGACAGGGGGCTTATACCGGGGAGCTGTTTTTT.

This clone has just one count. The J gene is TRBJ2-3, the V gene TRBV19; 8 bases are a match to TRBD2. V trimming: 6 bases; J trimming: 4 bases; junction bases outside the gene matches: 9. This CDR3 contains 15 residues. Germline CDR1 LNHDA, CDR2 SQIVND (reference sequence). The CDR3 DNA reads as TGTGCCAGTAGACTAAGCGGGAGTGGGTCAGATACGCAGTATTTT. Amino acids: CASRLSGSGSDTQYF. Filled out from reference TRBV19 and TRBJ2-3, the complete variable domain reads DGGITQSPKYLFRKEGQNVTLSCEQNLNHDAMYWYRQDPGQGLRLIYYSQIVNDFQKGDIAEGYSVSREKKESFPLTVTSAQKNPTAFYLCASRLSGSGSDTQYFGPGTRLTVL.